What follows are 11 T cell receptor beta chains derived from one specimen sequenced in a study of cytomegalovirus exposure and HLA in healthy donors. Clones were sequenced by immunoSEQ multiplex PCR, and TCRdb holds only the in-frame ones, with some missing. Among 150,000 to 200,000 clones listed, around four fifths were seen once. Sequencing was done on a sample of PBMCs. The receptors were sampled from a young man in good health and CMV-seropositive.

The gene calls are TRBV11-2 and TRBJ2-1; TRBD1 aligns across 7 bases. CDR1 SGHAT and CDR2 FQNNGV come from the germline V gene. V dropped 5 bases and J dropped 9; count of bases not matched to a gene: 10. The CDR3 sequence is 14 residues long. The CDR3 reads CASSETTGSSEQFF. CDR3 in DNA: TGTGCCAGCAGCGAAACGACAGGGTCCTCTGAGCAGTTCTTC. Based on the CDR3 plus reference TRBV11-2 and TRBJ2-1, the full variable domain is EAGVAQSPRYKIIEKRQSVAFWCNPISGHATLYWYQQILGQGPKLLIQFQNNGVVDDSQLPKDRFSAERLKGVDSTLKIQPAKLEDSAVYLCASSETTGSSEQFFGPGTRLTVL.

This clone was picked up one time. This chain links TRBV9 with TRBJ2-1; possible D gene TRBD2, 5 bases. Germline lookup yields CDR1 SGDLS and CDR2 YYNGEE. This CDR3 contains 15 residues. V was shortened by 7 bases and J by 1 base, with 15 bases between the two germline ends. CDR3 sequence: CASGEMGGSYNEQFF. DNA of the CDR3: TGTGCCAGCGGAGAGATGGGCGGGTCCTACAATGAGCAGTTCTTC.

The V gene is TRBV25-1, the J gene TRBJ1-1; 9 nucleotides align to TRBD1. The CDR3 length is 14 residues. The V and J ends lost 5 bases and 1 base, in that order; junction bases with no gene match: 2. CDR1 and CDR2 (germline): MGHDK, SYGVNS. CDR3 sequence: CASSKQGANTEAFF. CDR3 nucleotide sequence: TGTGCCAGCAGTAAACAGGGGGCGAACACTGAAGCTTTCTTT.

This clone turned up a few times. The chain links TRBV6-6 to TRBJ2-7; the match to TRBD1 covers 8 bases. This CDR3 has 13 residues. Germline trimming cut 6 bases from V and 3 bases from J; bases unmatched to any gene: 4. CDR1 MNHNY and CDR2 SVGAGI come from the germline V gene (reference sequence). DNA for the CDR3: TGTGCCAGCAGACAGGGGGTTATCTACGAGCAGTACTTC. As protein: CASRQGVIYEQYF.

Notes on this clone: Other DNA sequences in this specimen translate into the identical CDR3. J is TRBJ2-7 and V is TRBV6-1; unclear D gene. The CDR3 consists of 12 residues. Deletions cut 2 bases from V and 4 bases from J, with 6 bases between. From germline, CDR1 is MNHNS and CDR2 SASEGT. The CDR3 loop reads CASSEQFYEQYF. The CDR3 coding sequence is TGTGCCAGCAGTGAACAGTTTTACGAGCAGTACTTC.

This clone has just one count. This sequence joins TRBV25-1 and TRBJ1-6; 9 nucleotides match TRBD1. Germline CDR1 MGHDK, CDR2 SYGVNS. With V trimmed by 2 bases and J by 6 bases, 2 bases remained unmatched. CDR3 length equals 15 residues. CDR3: CASSERGQGNSPLHF. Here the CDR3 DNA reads TGTGCCAGCAGTGAAAGGGGACAGGGTAATTCACCCCTCCACTTT.

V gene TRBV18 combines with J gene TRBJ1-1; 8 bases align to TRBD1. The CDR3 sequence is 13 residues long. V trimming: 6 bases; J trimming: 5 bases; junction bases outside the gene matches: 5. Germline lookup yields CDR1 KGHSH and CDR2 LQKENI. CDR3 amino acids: CASSPGQETEAFF. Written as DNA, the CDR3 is TGTGCCAGCTCCCCGGGACAGGAGACTGAAGCTTTCTTT.

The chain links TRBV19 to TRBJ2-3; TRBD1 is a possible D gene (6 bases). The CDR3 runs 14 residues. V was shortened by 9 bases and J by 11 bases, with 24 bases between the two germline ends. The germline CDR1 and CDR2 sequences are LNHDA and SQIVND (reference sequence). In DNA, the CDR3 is TGTGCCAGCACCAGATCTCCCCACGAAGGGGGGCAGTATTTT. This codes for CASTRSPHEGGQYF.

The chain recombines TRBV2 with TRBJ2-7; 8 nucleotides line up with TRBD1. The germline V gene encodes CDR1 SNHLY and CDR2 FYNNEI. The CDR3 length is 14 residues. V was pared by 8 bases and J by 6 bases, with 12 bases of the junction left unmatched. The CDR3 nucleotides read TGTGCCAGCGGACCGGACAGGGCGAGGGGCGAGCAGTACTTC. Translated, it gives CASGPDRARGEQYF. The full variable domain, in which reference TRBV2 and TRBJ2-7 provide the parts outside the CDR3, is EPEVTQTPSHQVTQMGQEVILRCVPISNHLYFYWYRQILGQKVEFLVSFYNNEISEKSEIFDDQFSVERPDGSNFTLKIRSTKLEDSAMYFCASGPDRARGEQYFGPGTRLTVT.

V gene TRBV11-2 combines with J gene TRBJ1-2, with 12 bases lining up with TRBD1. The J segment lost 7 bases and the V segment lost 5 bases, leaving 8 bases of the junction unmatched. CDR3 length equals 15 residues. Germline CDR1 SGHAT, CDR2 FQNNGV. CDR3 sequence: CASSIGDRGLSGYTF. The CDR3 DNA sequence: TGTGCCAGCAGCATCGGGGACAGGGGGCTAAGTGGCTACACCTTC.

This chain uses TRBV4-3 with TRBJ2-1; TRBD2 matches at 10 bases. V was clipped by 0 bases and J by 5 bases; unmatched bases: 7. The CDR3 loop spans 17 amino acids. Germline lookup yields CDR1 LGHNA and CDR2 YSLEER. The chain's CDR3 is CASSQEPASGGNNEQFF. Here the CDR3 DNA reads TGCGCCAGCAGCCAAGAACCGGCTAGCGGGGGAAACAATGAGCAGTTCTTC.